This T cell receptor (beta chain) comes out of a study of monozygotic twins with inflammatory bowel disease. Regarding the study as a whole: With inverse Simpson as the measure, TCRbeta diversity was lower in IBD patients than in healthy co-twins.

Whole blood supplied total RNA, and T cells were not sorted. cDNA synthesis was performed in eight separate reactions for each sample. For each CDR3 protein, TCRdb gives one entry from its re-call of the 5' RACE reads, without DNA. Recorded for this sample: around 450,000 distinct CDR3 sequences. The CDR3 has 17 amino acids. Germline-derived CDR1 and CDR2 are SGHTA and FQGNSA. As regards this clonotype: No antigen is known for it.

Sequencing was done on a sample of blood. The sequence was obtained from a human donor with ulcerative colitis or Crohn's disease, or a healthy co-twin of an affected twin (not recorded which). The rearrangement links TRBV7-2 to TRBJ2-1; TCRdb's D gene call, TRBD1, goes unchecked for lack of DNA. CDR3 loop: CASSLFPGQVVYNEQFF.